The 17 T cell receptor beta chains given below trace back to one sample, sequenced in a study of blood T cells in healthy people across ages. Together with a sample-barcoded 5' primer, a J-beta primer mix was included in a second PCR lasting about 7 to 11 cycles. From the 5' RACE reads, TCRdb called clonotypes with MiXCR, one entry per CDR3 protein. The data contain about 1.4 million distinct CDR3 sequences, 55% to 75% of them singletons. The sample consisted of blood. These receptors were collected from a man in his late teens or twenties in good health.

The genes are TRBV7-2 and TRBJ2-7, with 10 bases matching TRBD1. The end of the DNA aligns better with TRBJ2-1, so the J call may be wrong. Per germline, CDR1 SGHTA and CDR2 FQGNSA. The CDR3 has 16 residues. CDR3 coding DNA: TGTGCCAGCAGCTTAGTCTGGACAGGGGGATACAATGAGCAGTTCTTC. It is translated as CASSLVWTGGYNEQFF.

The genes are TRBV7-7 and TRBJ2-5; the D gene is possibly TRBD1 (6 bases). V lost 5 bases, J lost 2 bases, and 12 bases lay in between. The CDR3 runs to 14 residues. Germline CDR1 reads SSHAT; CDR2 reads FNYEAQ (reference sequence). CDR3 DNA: TGTGCCAGCAGCCCTCGGACAGAACAAGAGACCCAGTACTTC. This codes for CASSPRTEQETQYF.

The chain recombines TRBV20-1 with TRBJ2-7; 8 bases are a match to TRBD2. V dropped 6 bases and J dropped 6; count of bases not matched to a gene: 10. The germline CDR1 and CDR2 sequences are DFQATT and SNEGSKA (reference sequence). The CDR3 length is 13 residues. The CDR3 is CSAPGRTSIEQYF. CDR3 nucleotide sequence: TGCAGTGCCCCGGGCCGGACTAGCATCGAGCAGTACTTC.

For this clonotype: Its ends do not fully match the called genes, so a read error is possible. The CDR3 DNA reads as TGCAGTGCCCGACTAGCGGGAGATACACAGTATTTT. This encodes CSARLAGDTQYF. V usage is TRBV20-1 and J usage is TRBJ2-3; 12 bases agree with TRBD2. The germline V gene has CDR1 DFQATT and CDR2 SNEGSKA (reference sequence). This CDR3 has 12 amino acids.

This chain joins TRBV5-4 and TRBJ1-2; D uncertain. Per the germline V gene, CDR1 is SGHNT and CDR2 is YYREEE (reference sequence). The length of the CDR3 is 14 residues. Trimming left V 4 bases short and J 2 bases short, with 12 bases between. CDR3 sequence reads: CASSRPESNYGYTF. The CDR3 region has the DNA TGTGCCAGCAGCCGACCAGAGAGCAACTATGGCTACACCTTC.

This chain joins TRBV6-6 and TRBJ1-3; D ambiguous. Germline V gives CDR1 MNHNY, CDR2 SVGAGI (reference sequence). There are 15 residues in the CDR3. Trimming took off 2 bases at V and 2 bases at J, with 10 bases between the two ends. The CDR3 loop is CASSYDTATGNTIYF. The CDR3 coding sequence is TGTGCCAGCAGTTACGACACCGCCACTGGAAACACCATATATTTT.

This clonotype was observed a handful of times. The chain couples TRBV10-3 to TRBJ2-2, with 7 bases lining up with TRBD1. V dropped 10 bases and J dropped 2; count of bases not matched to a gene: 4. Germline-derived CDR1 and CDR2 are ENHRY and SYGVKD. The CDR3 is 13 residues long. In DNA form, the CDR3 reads TGTGCCACCGGGACAGACAACACCGGGGAGCTGTTTTTT. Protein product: CATGTDNTGELFF.

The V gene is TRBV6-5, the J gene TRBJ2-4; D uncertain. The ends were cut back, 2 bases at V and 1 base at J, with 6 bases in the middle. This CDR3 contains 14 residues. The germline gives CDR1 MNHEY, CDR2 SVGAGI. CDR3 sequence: CASSYVGAKNIQYF. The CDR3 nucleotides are TGTGCCAGCAGTTACGTTGGGGCCAAAAACATTCAGTACTTC.

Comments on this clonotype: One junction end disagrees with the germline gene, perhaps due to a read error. CDR3 DNA sequence: TGTGTCAGCAGCTTAGATGGAGGTAACTACAATGAGCAGTTCTTC. Its protein is CVSSLDGGNYNEQFF. The rearrangement uses TRBV7-9 and TRBJ2-1; the D gene is possibly TRBD2 (5 bases). The CDR3 length is 15 residues. CDR1 SEHNR and CDR2 FQNEAQ come from the germline V gene (reference sequence).

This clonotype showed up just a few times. The CDR3 sequence is CASSATVNTEAFF. The CDR3 region has the DNA TGTGCCAGCAGTGCCACAGTGAACACTGAAGCTTTCTTT. The chain uses TRBV25-1 and TRBJ1-1; unclear D gene. The germline V gene has CDR1 MGHDK and CDR2 SYGVNS. The CDR3 extends over 13 amino acids. Trimming removed 4 bases at V and 0 bases at J, with 6 bases between. Complete variable domain (other parts from reference TRBV25-1 and TRBJ1-1): EADIYQTPRYLVIGTGKKITLECSQTMGHDKMYWYQQDPGMELHLIHYSYGVNSTEKGDLSSESTVSRIRTEHFPLTLESARPSHTSQYLCASSATVNTEAFFGQGTRLTVV.

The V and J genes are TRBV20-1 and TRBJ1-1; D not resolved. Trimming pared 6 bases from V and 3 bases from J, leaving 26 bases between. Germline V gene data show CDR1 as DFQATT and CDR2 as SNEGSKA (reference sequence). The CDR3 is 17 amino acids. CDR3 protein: CSAYTPGGWGNDTEAFF. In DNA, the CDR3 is TGCAGTGCCTATACCCCGGGAGGTTGGGGAAACGACACTGAAGCTTTCTTT.

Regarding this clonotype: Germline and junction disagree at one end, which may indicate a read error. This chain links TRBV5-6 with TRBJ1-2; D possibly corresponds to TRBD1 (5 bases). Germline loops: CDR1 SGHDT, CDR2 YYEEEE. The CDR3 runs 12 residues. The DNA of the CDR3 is TGCGCCAGCAGCTCTACCAGGGCCGGCTACACCTTC. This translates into CASSSTRAGYTF.

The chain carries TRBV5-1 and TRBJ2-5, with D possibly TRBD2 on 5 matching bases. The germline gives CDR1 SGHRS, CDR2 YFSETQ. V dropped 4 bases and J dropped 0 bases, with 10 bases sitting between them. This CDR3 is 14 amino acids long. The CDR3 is CASSQLGNQETQYF. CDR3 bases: TGCGCCAGCAGCCAACTAGGAAACCAAGAGACCCAGTACTTC.

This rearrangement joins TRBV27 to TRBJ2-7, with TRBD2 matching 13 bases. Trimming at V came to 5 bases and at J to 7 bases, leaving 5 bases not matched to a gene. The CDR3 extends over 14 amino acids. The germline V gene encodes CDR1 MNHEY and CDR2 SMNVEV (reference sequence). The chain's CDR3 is CASSLGLAGKEQYF. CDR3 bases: TGTGCCAGCAGTCTGGGACTAGCGGGGAAAGAGCAGTACTTC.

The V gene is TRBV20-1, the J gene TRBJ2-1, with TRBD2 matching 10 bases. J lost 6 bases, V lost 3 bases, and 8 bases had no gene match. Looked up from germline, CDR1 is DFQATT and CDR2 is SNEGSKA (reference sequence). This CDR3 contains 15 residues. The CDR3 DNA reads TGCAGTGCTAGTGCCCTAGCGGGAGTTTCCAATGAGCAGTTCTTC. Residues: CSASALAGVSNEQFF.

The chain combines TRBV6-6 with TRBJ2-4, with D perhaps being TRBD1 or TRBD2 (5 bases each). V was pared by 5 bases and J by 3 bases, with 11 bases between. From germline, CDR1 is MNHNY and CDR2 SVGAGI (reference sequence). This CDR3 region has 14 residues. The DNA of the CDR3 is TGTGCCAGCAGTCCGGGGCGCGACAAAAACATTCAGTACTTC. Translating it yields CASSPGRDKNIQYF.

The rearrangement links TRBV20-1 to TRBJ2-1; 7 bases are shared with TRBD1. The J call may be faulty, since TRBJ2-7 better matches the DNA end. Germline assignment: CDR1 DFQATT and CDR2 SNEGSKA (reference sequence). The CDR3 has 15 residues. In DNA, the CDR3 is TGCAGTGCTACACCGGGACAGCGGACGTGGATCGAGCAGTACTTC. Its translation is CSATPGQRTWIEQYF.